These 24 T cell receptor beta chains originate from one sample sequenced in a study of CD8+ T cells in alopecia areata. Reverse transcribed after extraction, RNA yielded cDNA as the sequencing template. Sequencing used immunoSEQ multiplex PCR; TCRdb keeps in-frame clones, though not all of them. The table lists around 69,000 clones, about three fifths of them singletons, with over 15% in the top ten. This specimen was CD8+ T cells sorted from blood, taken at week 0. These receptors all come from a human donor with alopecia areata.

This sequence joins TRBV4-1 and TRBJ1-1; D ambiguous. V was shortened by 0 bases and J by 1 base, with 9 bases between the two germline ends. The CDR3 contains 15 residues. Germline CDR1 reads MGHRA; CDR2 reads YSYEKL. The CDR3 reads CASSQEGSPNTEAFF. The DNA of the CDR3 is TGCGCCAGCAGCCAAGAAGGGTCCCCGAACACTGAAGCTTTCTTT.

The chain is built from TRBV7-2 and TRBJ2-1; 8 bases align to TRBD2. Unmatched junction bases numbered 9, after V lost 5 bases and J lost 6 bases. Germline V gives CDR1 SGHTA, CDR2 FQGNSA. CDR3 size: 15 residues. The CDR3 loop is CASSQGGGRLNEQFF. CDR3 coding DNA: TGTGCCAGCAGCCAGGGCGGGGGGAGGCTCAATGAGCAGTTCTTC.

The rearrangement links TRBV5-1 to TRBJ2-1; D assignment may be TRBD1 or TRBD2 (7 bases each). Trimming removed 2 bases at V and 8 bases at J, with 17 bases between. The CDR3 is 15 residues long. Germline CDR1 and CDR2: SGHRS and YFSETQ. Written as DNA, the CDR3 is TGCGCCAGCAGCTTTAGGGGGCAGCGGGGTGATGAGCAGTTCTTC. Amino acids: CASSFRGQRGDEQFF.

This chain connects TRBV21-1 to TRBJ2-6. TRBV21-1 is termed a pseudogene. The CDR3 is 15 residues long. CDR3 sequence: CASSKRGEGANVLTF. The CDR3 nucleotides read TGTGCCAGCAGCAAAAGGGGGGAAGGGGCCAACGTCCTGACTTTC.

This clone occurred a few times. Here the CDR3 reads CAIGENSASTDTQYF. Here the CDR3 DNA reads TGTGCCATTGGTGAGAACAGCGCTAGCACAGATACGCAGTATTTT. The chain recombines TRBV25-1 with TRBJ2-3; D is uncertain. Trimming stripped 10 bases from V and 0 bases from J, with 17 bases between. Germline V gene lookup returns CDR1 MGHDK and CDR2 SYGVNS. The CDR3 is 15 residues long.

V and J are TRBV9 and TRBJ1-2; D call uncertain. The CDR3 consists of 15 residues. Germline CDR1 reads SGDLS; CDR2 reads YYNGEE. Trimming left V 4 bases short and J 6 bases short, with 19 bases between. CDR3: CASSTSTSYLDGYTF. CDR3 coding DNA: TGTGCCAGCAGCACTTCGACAAGTTATCTGGATGGCTACACCTTC.

The CDR3 loop reads CASRIGQPGTEAFF. CDR3 DNA: TGTGCCAGCAGAATAGGACAGCCGGGTACTGAAGCTTTCTTT. The chain uses TRBV25-1 and TRBJ1-1, with TRBD1 as a possible D gene (6 bases). From germline, CDR1 is MGHDK and CDR2 SYGVNS. The CDR3 is made up of 14 amino acids. V was pared by 6 bases and J by 5 bases, with 16 bases between.

The V and J genes are TRBV7-7 and TRBJ1-1; tentative D call: TRBD1 (5 bases). From germline, CDR1 is SSHAT and CDR2 FNYEAQ (reference sequence). The germline V and J ends were trimmed by 5 bases and 4 bases, with 11 bases remaining between them. This CDR3 has 13 amino acids. The CDR3 bases are TGTGCCAGCAGCAGGGGAGATGGCACTGAAGCTTTCTTT. Protein: CASSRGDGTEAFF.

This clone was seen more than once but under ten times. The chain combines TRBV5-1 with TRBJ2-1; 7 bases agree with TRBD1. The CDR3 is 15 residues long. In germline, CDR1 is SGHRS, CDR2 YFSETQ. The junction had 4 bases not matched to a gene; V was cut back by 2 bases and J by 2 bases. The CDR3 is CASSLEGGAYNEQFF. As DNA, the CDR3 is TGCGCCAGCAGCTTAGAAGGGGGCGCCTACAATGAGCAGTTCTTC.

This chain links TRBV29-1 with TRBJ2-6, with a tentative D call TRBD2 (6 bases). The germline V gene encodes CDR1 SQVTM and CDR2 ANQGSEA. Trimming pared 7 bases from V and 4 bases from J, leaving 11 bases between. The CDR3 has 13 amino acids. CDR3 sequence reads: CSARGGGANVLTF. The CDR3 bases are TGCAGCGCGCGGGGAGGAGGGGCCAACGTCCTGACTTTC.

The chain uses TRBV29-1 and TRBJ1-1, with D unclear. This CDR3 has 13 residues. Trimming stripped 6 bases from V and 2 bases from J, with 13 bases between. The V gene's germline CDR1 is SQVTM and CDR2 ANQGSEA. The CDR3 region has the DNA TGCAGCGTCGCCCCGGGATTAAACACTGAAGCTTTCTTT. Translation gives CSVAPGLNTEAFF.

This clone turned up a few times. This chain connects TRBV7-2 to TRBJ2-5; D gene ambiguous. Germline CDR1 and CDR2: SGHTA and FQGNSA. With 4 bases removed from V and 4 bases from J, the gap between germline ends came to 4 bases. This CDR3 has 11 amino acids. The CDR3: CASSSLETQYF. The CDR3 DNA reads TGTGCCAGCAGCTCACTAGAGACCCAGTACTTC.

This clone has only a few counts. The chain couples TRBV2 to TRBJ1-5, with 8 bases matching TRBD1. V was clipped by 6 bases and J by 6 bases; unmatched bases: 7. The length of the CDR3 is 14 residues. The germline V gene encodes CDR1 SNHLY and CDR2 FYNNEI. CDR3 nucleotide sequence: TGTGCCAGCAGGACAGGGGAAGTTGGTCAGCCCCAGCATTTT. Translating gives CASRTGEVGQPQHF.

The V and J genes are TRBV29-1 and TRBJ2-2, with D uncertain. Germline-derived CDR1 and CDR2 are SQVTM and ANQGSEA. The CDR3 has 13 amino acids. V lost 1 base, J lost 8 bases, and 11 bases lay in between. For the CDR3, the DNA is TGCAGCGTTGAAGCGGGTATGGGTGGGGAGCTGTTTTTT. Its translation is CSVEAGMGGELFF.

This clone was observed a single time. This chain links TRBV5-4 with TRBJ1-1, with D uncertain. Between the trimmed V and J ends, which lost 0 bases and 0 bases, there was a span of 9 bases. Germline V CDR1 and CDR2: SGHNT, YYREEE (reference sequence). The CDR3 length is 15 residues. CDR3 bases: TGTGCCAGCAGCTTGGTAGAGGACCTGAACACTGAAGCTTTCTTT. Translation gives CASSLVEDLNTEAFF.

The chain links TRBV19 to TRBJ2-7, with D possibly matching TRBD2 (6 bases). This CDR3 region has 15 residues. Trimming removed 1 base from V and 3 bases from J, with 13 bases in between. From germline, CDR1 is LNHDA and CDR2 SQIVND (reference sequence). As DNA, the CDR3 is TGTGCCAGTAGTATAGCCGGCGGGGTAAGCTACGAGCAGTACTTC. This encodes CASSIAGGVSYEQYF.

The table lists this clone with a few counts. This chain joins TRBV29-1 and TRBJ1-2; D is possibly TRBD1 (5 bases). The CDR3 totals 14 residues. Germline loops: CDR1 SQVTM, CDR2 ANQGSEA. V lost 4 bases and J 3 bases, leaving 15 bases between the germline ends. CDR3 protein: CSVGPGVGHYGYTF. CDR3 DNA sequence: TGCAGCGTTGGCCCGGGAGTGGGGCACTATGGCTACACCTTC. Supplemented by reference TRBV29-1 and TRBJ1-2, the full variable domain reads SAVISQKPSRDICQRGTSLTIQCQVDSQVTMMFWYRQQPGQSLTLIATANQGSEATYESGFVIDKFPISRPNLTFSTLTVSNMSPEDSSIYLCSVGPGVGHYGYTFGSGTRLTVV.

This clone was counted a few times. This chain uses TRBV5-5 with TRBJ1-6; TRBD1 aligns across 7 bases. The CDR3 runs to 17 residues. Germline CDR1 reads SGHKS; CDR2 reads YYEKEE (reference sequence). Losses at the gene ends were 3 bases for V and 3 bases for J; bases not matched to a gene: 9. The CDR3 region is CASSYSDRVHYNSPLHF. Here the CDR3 DNA reads TGTGCCAGCAGCTACTCTGACAGGGTACACTATAATTCACCCCTCCACTTT.

CDR3 sequence: CASSEDTSSYEQYF. CDR3 sequence (DNA): TGTGCCAGCAGTGAGGACACCTCCTCCTACGAGCAGTACTTC. The chain employs TRBV6-5 and TRBJ2-7; tentative D call: TRBD1 (5 bases). V lost 5 bases, J lost 0 bases, and 11 bases lay in between. Germline loops: CDR1 MNHEY, CDR2 SVGAGI. This CDR3 has 14 amino acids.

The V call is TRBV7-9, the J call TRBJ2-3, with 10 bases matching TRBD2. Germline V CDR1 and CDR2: SEHNR, FQNEAQ (reference sequence). The V segment lost 6 bases and the J segment 2 bases; nucleotides outside the gene matches: 8. The CDR3 contains 16 residues. CDR3 region: CASSNGLAAYTDTQYF. The CDR3 region has the DNA TGTGCCAGCAGTAATGGACTAGCGGCATACACAGATACGCAGTATTTT.

This clone was detected only a few times. The genes are TRBV28 and TRBJ2-2; D might be TRBD2 (5 bases). CDR3 size: 16 residues. CDR1 and CDR2 from the germline V gene are MDHEN and SYDVKM. The V end was cut by 1 base, the J end by 3 bases, with 12 bases between. Here the CDR3 reads CASSLFKSGYTGELFF. The CDR3 region has the DNA TGTGCCAGCAGTTTATTCAAAAGCGGTTACACCGGGGAGCTGTTTTTT.

This clone is a singleton in its sample. The CDR3 here is CASSVSRGAHQPQHF. CDR3 nucleotides: TGTGCCAGCAGTGTCAGCCGGGGCGCTCATCAGCCCCAGCATTTT. The rearrangement links TRBV27 to TRBJ1-5; maybe TRBD1 (5 bases). This CDR3 has 15 amino acids. V was pared by 5 bases and J by 5 bases, with 16 bases between. In germline, CDR1 is MNHEY, CDR2 SMNVEV (reference sequence).

This clone has just a few counts. This chain connects TRBV19 to TRBJ2-2, with D possibly matching TRBD1 (5 bases). V lost 7 bases, J lost 1 base, and 16 bases lay in between. The germline V gene encodes CDR1 LNHDA and CDR2 SQIVND (reference sequence). The CDR3 has 16 amino acids. This CDR3 is CASTSIYGQNTGELFF. In DNA form, the CDR3 reads TGTGCCAGTACTTCTATTTACGGACAGAACACCGGGGAGCTGTTTTTT.

The genes are TRBV29-1 and TRBJ2-7; the match to TRBD2 covers 11 bases. The germline V gene encodes CDR1 SQVTM and CDR2 ANQGSEA. The CDR3 is 13 amino acids. The V and J ends lost 5 bases and 1 base, in that order; junction bases with no gene match: 1. CDR3 protein: CSVTSGRSYEQYF. For the CDR3, the DNA is TGCAGCGTTACTAGCGGGAGATCCTACGAGCAGTACTTC.